This entry describes one T cell receptor beta chain. This record belongs to a study of T-cell reconstitution after alpha-beta-depleted transplantation in children. A library of TCRbeta sequences, prepared with unique molecular identifiers, was generated. TCRdb independently ran MiXCR on the PCR reads; one entry per CDR3 protein. The table lists about 510,000 distinct CDR3 sequences, 10% to 12% of them singletons. Germline V lookup: CDR1 MDHEN, CDR2 SYDVKM. J lost 6 bases, V lost 5 bases, and 4 bases had no gene match. The CDR3 length is 12 residues. The origin of this receptor is a female patient aged 2-10 years who had a stem cell transplant for aplastic anemia, so the T cells may come from the graft donor. Sequences were derived from PBMCs, mostly from graft donor cells, sampled 180 days after TCRalphabeta/CD19-depleted stem cell transplant. The chain employs TRBV28 and TRBJ2-7; 7 nucleotides match TRBD2. The CDR3 sequence is CASSNGLGEQYF. The CDR3 region has the DNA TGTGCCAGCAGTAACGGACTAGGCGAGCAGTACTTC.